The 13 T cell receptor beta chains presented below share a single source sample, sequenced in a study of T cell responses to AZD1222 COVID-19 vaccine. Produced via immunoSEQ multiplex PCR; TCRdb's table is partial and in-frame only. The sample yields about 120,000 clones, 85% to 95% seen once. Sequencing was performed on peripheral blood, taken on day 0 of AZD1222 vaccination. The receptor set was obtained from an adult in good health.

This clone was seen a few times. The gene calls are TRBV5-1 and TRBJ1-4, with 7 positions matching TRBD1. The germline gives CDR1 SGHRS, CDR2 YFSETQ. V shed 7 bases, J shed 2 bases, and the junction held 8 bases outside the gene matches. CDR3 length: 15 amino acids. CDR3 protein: CASGAGGPTNEKLFF. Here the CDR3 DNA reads TGCGCCAGCGGGGCAGGGGGTCCCACTAATGAAAAACTGTTTTTT.

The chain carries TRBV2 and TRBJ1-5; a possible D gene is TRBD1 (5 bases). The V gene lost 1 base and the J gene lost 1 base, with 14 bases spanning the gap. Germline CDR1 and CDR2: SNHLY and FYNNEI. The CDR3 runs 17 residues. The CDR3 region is CASSEGLSQGSNQPQHF. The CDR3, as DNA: TGTGCCAGCAGTGAAGGACTGTCGCAGGGAAGCAATCAGCCCCAGCATTTT.

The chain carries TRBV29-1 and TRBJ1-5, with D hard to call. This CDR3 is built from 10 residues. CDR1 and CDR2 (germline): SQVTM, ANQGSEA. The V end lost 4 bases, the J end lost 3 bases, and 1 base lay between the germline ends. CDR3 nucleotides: TGCAGCGTTGCCAATCAGCCCCAGCATTTT. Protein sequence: CSVANQPQHF.

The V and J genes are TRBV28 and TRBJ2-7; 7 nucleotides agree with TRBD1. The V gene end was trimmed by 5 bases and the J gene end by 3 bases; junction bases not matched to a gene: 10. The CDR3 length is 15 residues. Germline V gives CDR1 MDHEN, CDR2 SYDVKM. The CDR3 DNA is TGTGCCAGCAGTAGTCCGGGACAGAATCACTACGAGCAGTACTTC. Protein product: CASSSPGQNHYEQYF. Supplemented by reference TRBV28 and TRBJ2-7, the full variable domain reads DVKVTQSSRYLVKRTGEKVFLECVQDMDHENMFWYRQDPGLGLRLIYFSYDVKMKEKGDIPEGYSVSREKKERFSLILESASTNQTSMYLCASSSPGQNHYEQYFGPGTRLTVT.

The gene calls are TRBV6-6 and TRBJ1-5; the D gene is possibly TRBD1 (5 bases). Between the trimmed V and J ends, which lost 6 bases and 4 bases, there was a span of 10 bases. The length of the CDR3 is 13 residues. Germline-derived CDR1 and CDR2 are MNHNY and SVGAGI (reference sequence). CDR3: CASSREMNQPQHF. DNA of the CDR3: TGTGCCAGCAGCAGGGAGATGAATCAGCCCCAGCATTTT.

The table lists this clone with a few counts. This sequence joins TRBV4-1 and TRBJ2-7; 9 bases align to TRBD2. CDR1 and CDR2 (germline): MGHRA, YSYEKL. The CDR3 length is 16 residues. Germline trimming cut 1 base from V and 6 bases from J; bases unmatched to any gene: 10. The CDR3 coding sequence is TGCGCCAGCAGCCAAGGGCAAGGCGGGGGGGCGGGCGAGCAGTACTTC. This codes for CASSQGQGGGAGEQYF.

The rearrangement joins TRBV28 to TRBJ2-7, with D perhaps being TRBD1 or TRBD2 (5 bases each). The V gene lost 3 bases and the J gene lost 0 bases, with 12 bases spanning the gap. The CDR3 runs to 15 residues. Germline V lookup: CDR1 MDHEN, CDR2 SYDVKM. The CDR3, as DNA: TGTGCCAGCAGTTTCGAAGGGGACGGCTCCTACGAGCAGTACTTC. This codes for CASSFEGDGSYEQYF.

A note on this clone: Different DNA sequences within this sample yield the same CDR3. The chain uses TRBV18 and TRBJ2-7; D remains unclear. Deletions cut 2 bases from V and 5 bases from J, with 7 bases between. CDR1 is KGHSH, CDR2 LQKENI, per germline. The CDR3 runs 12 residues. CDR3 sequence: CASSPGSDEQYF. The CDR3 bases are TGTGCCAGCTCACCAGGGTCAGACGAGCAGTACTTC.

As DNA, the CDR3 is TGTGCCAGCAGTTTAGTGGGGGGCGAGCAGTACTTC. It codes for CASSLVGGEQYF. This chain uses TRBV27 with TRBJ2-7; D possibly corresponds to TRBD2 (6 bases). This CDR3 region has 12 residues. V gave up 2 bases and J gave up 6 bases, with 8 bases separating them. Germline lookup yields CDR1 MNHEY and CDR2 SMNVEV (reference sequence).

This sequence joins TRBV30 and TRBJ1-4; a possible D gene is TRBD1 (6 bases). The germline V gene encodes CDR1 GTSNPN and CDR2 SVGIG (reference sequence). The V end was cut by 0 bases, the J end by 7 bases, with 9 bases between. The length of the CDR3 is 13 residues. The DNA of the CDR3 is TGTGCCTGGAGTGTCAGGGGAGGTGAAAAACTGTTTTTT. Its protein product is CAWSVRGGEKLFF.

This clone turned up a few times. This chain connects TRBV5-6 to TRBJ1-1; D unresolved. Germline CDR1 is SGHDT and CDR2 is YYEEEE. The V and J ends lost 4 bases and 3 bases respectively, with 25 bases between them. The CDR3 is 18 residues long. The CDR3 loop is CASSLFTGWRALYTEAFF. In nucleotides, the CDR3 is TGTGCCAGCAGCCTCTTCACCGGGTGGAGGGCATTATACACTGAAGCTTTCTTT.

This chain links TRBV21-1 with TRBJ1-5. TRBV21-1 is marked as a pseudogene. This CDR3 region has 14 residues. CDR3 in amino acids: CASSKVRSNQPQHF. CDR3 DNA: TGTGCCAGCAGCAAAGTAAGAAGCAATCAGCCCCAGCATTTT.

The CDR3 spells CAISEAGGETQYF. DNA for the CDR3: TGTGCCATCAGTGAAGCGGGGGGAGAGACCCAGTACTTC. The gene calls are TRBV10-3 and TRBJ2-5; TRBD2 matches 9 bases. The CDR3 contains 13 residues. The V segment lost 3 bases and the J segment 4 bases; nucleotides outside the gene matches: 0. CDR1 ENHRY and CDR2 SYGVKD come from the germline V gene.